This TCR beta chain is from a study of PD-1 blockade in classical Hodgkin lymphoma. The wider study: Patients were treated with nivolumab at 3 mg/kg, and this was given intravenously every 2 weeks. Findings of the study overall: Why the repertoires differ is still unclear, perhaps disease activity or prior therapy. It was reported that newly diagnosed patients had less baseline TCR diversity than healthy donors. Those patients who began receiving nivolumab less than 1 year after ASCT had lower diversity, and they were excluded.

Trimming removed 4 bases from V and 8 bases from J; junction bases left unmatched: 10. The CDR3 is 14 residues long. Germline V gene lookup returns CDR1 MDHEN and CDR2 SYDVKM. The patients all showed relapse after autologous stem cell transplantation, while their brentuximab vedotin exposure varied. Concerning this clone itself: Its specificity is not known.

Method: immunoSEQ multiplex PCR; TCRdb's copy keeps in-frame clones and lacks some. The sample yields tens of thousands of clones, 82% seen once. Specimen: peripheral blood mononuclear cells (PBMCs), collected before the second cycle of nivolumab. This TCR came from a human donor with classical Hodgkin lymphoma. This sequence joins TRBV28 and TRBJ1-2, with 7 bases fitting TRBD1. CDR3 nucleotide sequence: TGTGCCAGCAGTTCGACAGGGTTAGTGGGAGGCTACACCTTC. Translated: CASSSTGLVGGYTF.